Below, 32 T cell receptor beta chains from the same sample are listed, as sequenced in a study of blood T cell repertoires in COVID-19. Repertoires were generated with immunoSEQ multiplex PCR, while TCRdb's copy carries only in-frame clones and drops some. The data show 60,000 to 75,000 clones, roughly 89% seen once. The source material was peripheral blood. Every receptor here comes from an elderly woman with acute or convalescent COVID-19.

The chain carries TRBV9 and TRBJ1-3; TRBD1 matches at 9 bases. Unmatched junction bases numbered 7, after V lost 0 bases and J lost 0 bases. This CDR3 spans 18 amino acids. Germline assignment: CDR1 SGDLS and CDR2 YYNGEE. CDR3 coding DNA: TGTGCCAGCAGCGTAGAAGGGACAGGGTCTATCTCTGGAAACACCATATATTTT. Protein product: CASSVEGTGSISGNTIYF.

The chain carries TRBV5-5 and TRBJ1-4; 7 bases are shared with TRBD1. With V trimmed by 4 bases and J by 3 bases, 3 bases remained unmatched. The germline gives CDR1 SGHKS, CDR2 YYEKEE (reference sequence). The CDR3 runs to 14 residues. This chain's CDR3 is CASSRDSPNEKLFF. The CDR3 DNA follows: TGTGCCAGCAGCAGGGACAGTCCTAATGAAAAACTGTTTTTT.

This clone appeared a few times. The rearrangement uses TRBV9 and TRBJ2-7, with a possible D match to TRBD2 (5 bases). This CDR3 contains 14 residues. Germline assignment: CDR1 SGDLS and CDR2 YYNGEE. V lost 3 bases and J lost 1, with 11 bases in between. CDR3 nucleotide sequence: TGTGCCAGCAGCGGGACTCCGTATTCCTACGAGCAGTACTTC. Translated: CASSGTPYSYEQYF.

The V call is TRBV3-1 (or the pseudogene TRBV3-2), the J call TRBJ2-1; TRBD2 might be the D (6 bases). Trimming removed 3 bases at V and 8 bases at J, with 20 bases between. The V gene's germline CDR1 is LGHDT and CDR2 YNNKEL (reference sequence). The CDR3 is made up of 16 amino acids. DNA for the CDR3: TGTGCCAGCAGCCAGCTGGGGGGATACTTAGGGGATGAGCAGTTCTTC. This sequence encodes CASSQLGGYLGDEQFF.

This clone was seen a single time. The chain uses TRBV30 and TRBJ2-3, with 9 bases identical to TRBD2. Germline loops: CDR1 GTSNPN, CDR2 SVGIG (reference sequence). Losses at the gene ends were 2 bases for V and 3 bases for J; bases not matched to a gene: 6. This CDR3 has 15 amino acids. CDR3 protein: CAWSSSGKGTDTQYF. CDR3 nucleotides: TGTGCCTGGAGTTCTAGCGGGAAGGGGACAGATACGCAGTATTTT.

V is TRBV28 and J is TRBJ1-5; D is perhaps TRBD1 (6 bases). In germline, CDR1 is MDHEN, CDR2 SYDVKM. This CDR3 is built from 13 residues. V was trimmed by 6 bases and J by 6 bases, leaving 12 bases between them. The CDR3 sequence: CASRQGSSQPQHF. In DNA form, the CDR3 reads TGTGCCAGCAGACAGGGATCTTCTCAGCCCCAGCATTTT.

The chain combines TRBV7-6 with TRBJ2-7; D perhaps matches TRBD1 (6 bases). Germline CDR1 and CDR2: SGHVS and FNYEAQ. CDR3 length: 13 amino acids. V was cut by 6 bases and J by 2 bases, with 11 bases left in between. CDR3 bases: TGTGCCAGCAGTCAAGGACAGACCTACGAGCAGTACTTC. Translation: CASSQGQTYEQYF.

The chain recombines TRBV14 with TRBJ1-1; D is unresolved. Germline-derived CDR1 and CDR2 are SGHDN and FVKESK. The CDR3 is 14 residues long. V was shortened by 0 bases and J by 3 bases, with 8 bases between the two germline ends. CDR3 loop: CASSQDLRDTEAFF. The CDR3 nucleotides read TGTGCCAGCAGCCAAGATCTCCGCGACACTGAAGCTTTCTTT.

This chain's CDR3 is CASRSGGARRTGELFF. CDR3 nucleotides: TGTGCCAGCCGGAGCGGGGGGGCCCGTCGGACCGGGGAGCTGTTTTTT. The chain has TRBV27 and TRBJ2-2; TRBD2 agrees at 10 bases. The CDR3 runs to 16 residues. CDR1 and CDR2 (germline): MNHEY, SMNVEV (reference sequence). V gave up 8 bases and J gave up 5 bases; unmatched junction bases: 11.

This clone appeared a few times. J is TRBJ2-2 and V is TRBV3-1 (or the pseudogene TRBV3-2); a possible D gene is TRBD1 (6 bases). The CDR3 has 15 amino acids. The V and J ends lost 2 bases and 4 bases respectively, with 11 bases between them. The V gene's germline CDR1 is LGHDT and CDR2 YNNKEL (reference sequence). CDR3 protein: CASSQRQAITGELFF. CDR3 DNA: TGTGCCAGCAGCCAACGACAGGCTATCACCGGGGAGCTGTTTTTT.

This clone was counted a few times. The J gene is TRBJ2-4, the V gene TRBV19, with 9 bases aligning to TRBD1. CDR1 is LNHDA, CDR2 SQIVND, per germline (reference sequence). Trimming cost V 5 bases and J 6 bases; bases outside gene matches: 5. The CDR3 runs to 14 residues. This chain's CDR3 is CASSSTGGGNIQYF. The DNA for the CDR3 is TGTGCCAGTAGTTCGACAGGGGGAGGAAACATTCAGTACTTC.

The chain is built from TRBV13 and TRBJ2-3; 11 bases are shared with TRBD2. CDR1 PRHDT and CDR2 FYEKMQ come from the germline V gene (reference sequence). The trim removed 5 bases at V and 11 bases at J, leaving 12 bases unmatched. This CDR3 comprises 15 residues. CDR3 coding DNA: TGTGCCAGCAGCCTCCCGGGACTAGCGGCAGTCGGGCAGTATTTT. Its protein product is CASSLPGLAAVGQYF.

V usage is TRBV10-3 and J usage is TRBJ2-1; TRBD2 aligns across 10 bases. The germline V gene has CDR1 ENHRY and CDR2 SYGVKD. Trimming removed 4 bases from V and 6 bases from J; junction bases left unmatched: 9. This CDR3 is built from 16 residues. CDR3 protein: CAISAQSGGAPNEQFF. The CDR3 DNA is TGTGCCATCAGTGCCCAGAGCGGGGGGGCTCCCAATGAGCAGTTCTTC.

This clone appeared once. The rearrangement joins TRBV27 to TRBJ2-7, with 10 bases fitting TRBD1. With 4 bases clipped from V and 4 bases from J, the junction kept 7 bases outside the gene matches. The CDR3 is 15 amino acids. Germline V CDR1 and CDR2: MNHEY, SMNVEV (reference sequence). CDR3 coding DNA: TGTGCCAGCAGTTCTCGACAGGGGGCTTGGTACGAGCAGTACTTC. This codes for CASSSRQGAWYEQYF.

The chain joins TRBV2 to TRBJ2-7; 10 bases fit TRBD1. Looked up from germline, CDR1 is SNHLY and CDR2 is FYNNEI. V lost 4 bases to trimming and J lost 5 bases; unmatched junction nucleotides: 5. The CDR3 has 14 residues. The CDR3: CASSGQGAWDEQYF. The CDR3 DNA reads TGTGCCAGCAGTGGACAGGGGGCGTGGGACGAGCAGTACTTC.

The chain employs TRBV27 and TRBJ2-1, with 7 bases lining up with TRBD2. V shed 2 bases and J 4 bases; nucleotides not matched to a gene: 2. From germline, CDR1 is MNHEY and CDR2 SMNVEV (reference sequence). The CDR3 extends over 14 amino acids. CDR3 bases: TGTGCCAGCAGTTTAGCGGGAGAATACAATGAGCAGTTCTTC. Translating gives CASSLAGEYNEQFF.

The CDR3 loop reads CSVDRARTEAFF. For the CDR3, the DNA is TGCAGCGTTGACAGGGCGCGGACTGAAGCTTTCTTT. V usage is TRBV29-1 and J usage is TRBJ1-1, with D perhaps matching TRBD1 (5 bases). Trimming took 3 bases from V and 5 from J, leaving 10 bases between them. The CDR3 is 12 residues long. The germline V gene encodes CDR1 SQVTM and CDR2 ANQGSEA.

The chain employs TRBV3-1 (or the pseudogene TRBV3-2) and TRBJ1-1, with 7 positions matching TRBD1. The CDR3 sequence is 14 residues long. Germline loops: CDR1 LGHDT, CDR2 YNNKEL (reference sequence). V shed 5 bases and J 10 bases; nucleotides not matched to a gene: 13. Here the CDR3 DNA reads TGTGCCAGCAGCTATAATTTACAGGGGTTTGGAGCTTTCTTT. This codes for CASSYNLQGFGAFF.

This clone was picked up one time. The chain couples TRBV5-1 to TRBJ1-1, with D maybe TRBD1 (5 bases). CDR1 is SGHRS, CDR2 YFSETQ, per germline. CDR3 length: 14 residues. V was pared by 6 bases and J by 3 bases, with 15 bases between. The CDR3 reads CASTTLGGDTEAFF. CDR3 coding DNA: TGCGCCAGCACCACCCTCGGGGGGGACACTGAAGCTTTCTTT.

The chain has TRBV11-3 and TRBJ2-3, with D possibly being TRBD2 (6 bases). V was trimmed by 3 bases and J by 5 bases, leaving 21 bases between them. CDR3 length: 17 residues. Germline V gives CDR1 SGHNT, CDR2 YENEEA. The CDR3, as DNA: TGTGCCAGCAGCTTGGGCCTGACTAGAGCGTCTGTAGATACGCAGTATTTT. It specifies CASSLGLTRASVDTQYF.

The chain has TRBV7-2 and TRBJ2-3; 14 bases agree with TRBD2. Germline trimming cut 1 base from V and 6 bases from J; bases unmatched to any gene: 3. CDR1 SGHTA and CDR2 FQGNSA come from the germline V gene. The CDR3 has 16 amino acids. The CDR3 loop is CASSLGLAGGRDTQYF. The CDR3 coding sequence is TGTGCCAGCAGCTTAGGACTAGCGGGAGGGCGGGATACGCAGTATTTT.

The gene calls are TRBV13 and TRBJ2-4, with 11 positions matching TRBD1. The CDR3 consists of 15 residues. The trim removed 5 bases at V and 6 bases at J, leaving 6 bases unmatched. In germline, CDR1 is PRHDT, CDR2 FYEKMQ (reference sequence). The CDR3 nucleotides are TGTGCCAGCAGCCAACGGACAGGGGGCATAAACATTCAGTACTTC. Protein: CASSQRTGGINIQYF.

The V call is TRBV30, the J call TRBJ2-1, with a possible D match to TRBD1 (6 bases). V lost 0 bases and J 4 bases, leaving 13 bases between the germline ends. Germline V gene lookup returns CDR1 GTSNPN and CDR2 SVGIG (reference sequence). This CDR3 contains 15 residues. The CDR3: CAWSVLLGAYNEQFF. CDR3 in DNA: TGTGCCTGGAGTGTACTTCTGGGGGCGTACAATGAGCAGTTCTTC.

The chain employs TRBV6-5 and TRBJ1-1; D is perhaps TRBD1 (5 bases). The CDR3 has 13 residues. The V end lost 8 bases, the J end lost 7 bases, and 17 bases lay between the germline ends. CDR1 and CDR2 (germline): MNHEY, SVGAGI. DNA of the CDR3: TGTGCCAGCGCCACAGGTGCGGAGGGTGAAGCTTTCTTT. The encoded protein is CASATGAEGEAFF.

CDR3 in DNA: TGTGCCAGCAGTGAAGCGGCACAGGGGTGGTATGAGCAGTTCTTC. Amino acids: CASSEAAQGWYEQFF. The rearrangement joins TRBV6-1 to TRBJ2-1, with 7 bases fitting TRBD1. CDR3 length: 15 amino acids. The J segment lost 8 bases and the V segment lost 0 bases, leaving 7 bases of the junction unmatched. CDR1 MNHNS and CDR2 SASEGT come from the germline V gene.

The chain is built from TRBV2 and TRBJ1-1; 8 bases are shared with TRBD1. The J segment lost 1 base and the V segment lost 4 bases, leaving 5 bases of the junction unmatched. The CDR3 consists of 15 residues. CDR1 SNHLY and CDR2 FYNNEI come from the germline V gene. This CDR3 is CASSAQGVANTEAFF. For the CDR3, the DNA is TGTGCCAGCAGTGCACAGGGGGTGGCGAACACTGAAGCTTTCTTT.

This rearrangement joins TRBV5-4 to TRBJ1-4; 11 nucleotides align to TRBD1. CDR1 and CDR2 (germline): SGHNT, YYREEE (reference sequence). The CDR3 sequence is 14 residues long. Trimming took 3 bases from V and 11 from J; bases not matched to a gene: 6. The CDR3 loop is CASSSPGQGVKLFF. The CDR3 nucleotides read TGTGCCAGCAGCTCCCCGGGACAGGGGGTCAAACTGTTTTTT.

This sequence joins TRBV5-1 and TRBJ1-6; D might be TRBD1 (5 bases). Trimming pared 0 bases from V and 8 bases from J, leaving 27 bases between. The CDR3 extends over 20 amino acids. Germline loops: CDR1 SGHRS, CDR2 YFSETQ. The CDR3: CASSLAGGGVSRAVDSPLHF. In DNA, the CDR3 is TGCGCCAGCAGCTTGGCCGGGGGTGGGGTCTCCAGGGCTGTCGATTCACCCCTCCACTTT.

In its sample, this clone was seen once. The chain joins TRBV6-4 to TRBJ2-2, with 7 bases matching TRBD2. The J segment lost 1 base and the V segment lost 9 bases, leaving 5 bases of the junction unmatched. CDR1 and CDR2 from the germline V gene are MRHNA and SNTAGT. CDR3 length equals 14 residues. The CDR3 coding sequence is TGTGCCAGTCGAGCGGGGCAGAACACCGGGGAGCTGTTTTTT. Residues: CASRAGQNTGELFF.

This clone was detected only once. This chain joins TRBV28 and TRBJ1-2, with D perhaps TRBD1 (6 bases). Germline V gene sequence: CDR1 MDHEN, CDR2 SYDVKM. The CDR3 runs 11 residues. Trimming took off 5 bases at V and 8 bases at J, with 9 bases between the two ends. The CDR3 loop is CASSHRVGYTF. The CDR3 DNA reads TGTGCCAGCAGTCACAGGGTGGGCTACACCTTC.

This clone occurred a few times. CDR3: CASSDGLAYEQFF. CDR3 nucleotides: TGTGCCAGCAGTGACGGGCTAGCCTATGAGCAGTTCTTC. The gene calls are TRBV6-1 and TRBJ2-1, with D possibly being TRBD2 (5 bases). Looked up from germline, CDR1 is MNHNS and CDR2 is SASEGT. Trimming stripped 3 bases from V and 8 bases from J, with 11 bases between. CDR3 length equals 13 residues.

The chain has TRBV29-1 and TRBJ2-3, with a tentative D call TRBD1 (7 bases). Trimming stripped 4 bases from V and 5 bases from J, with 19 bases between. The germline CDR1 and CDR2 sequences are SQVTM and ANQGSEA. The CDR3 extends over 15 amino acids. For the CDR3, the DNA is TGCAGCGTTGCGACGAGTCAGGGGGGAATAGATACGCAGTATTTT. Translation gives CSVATSQGGIDTQYF.